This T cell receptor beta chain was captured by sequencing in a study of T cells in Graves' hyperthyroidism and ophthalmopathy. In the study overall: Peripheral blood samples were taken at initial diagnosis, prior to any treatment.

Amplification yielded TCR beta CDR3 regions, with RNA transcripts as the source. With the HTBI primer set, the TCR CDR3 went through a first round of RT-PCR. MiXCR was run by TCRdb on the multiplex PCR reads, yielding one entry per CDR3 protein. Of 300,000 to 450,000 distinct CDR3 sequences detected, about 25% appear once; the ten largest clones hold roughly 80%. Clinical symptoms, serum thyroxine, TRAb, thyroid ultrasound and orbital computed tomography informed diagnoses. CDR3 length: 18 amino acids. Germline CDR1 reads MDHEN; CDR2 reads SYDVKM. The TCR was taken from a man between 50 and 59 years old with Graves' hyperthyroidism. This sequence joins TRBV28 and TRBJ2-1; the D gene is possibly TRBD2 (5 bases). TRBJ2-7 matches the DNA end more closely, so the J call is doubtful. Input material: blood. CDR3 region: CASSLTVTPGSSYNEQYF. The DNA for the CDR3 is TGTGCCAGCAGTCTCACAGTCACCCCGGGGAGCTCCTACAATGAGCAGTACTTC.